The 24 T cell receptor beta chains in this list originate from one sample, sequenced in a study of blood T cell repertoires in COVID-19. TCRdb's copy holds only in-frame clones and misses some; the assay was immunoSEQ multiplex PCR. The sample yields almost 55,000 clones, approximately 88% seen once. The sequenced material came from peripheral blood. The receptors come from a human donor in a cohort sampled during active COVID-19.

The chain links TRBV19 to TRBJ2-7; 11 nucleotides agree with TRBD1. The CDR3 runs 14 residues. J lost 7 bases, V lost 5 bases, and 7 bases had no gene match. Germline-derived CDR1 and CDR2 are LNHDA and SQIVND (reference sequence). CDR3 in DNA: TGTGCCAGTAGTCTGTCCCGGGACAGGGGGGAGCAGTACTTC. Protein sequence: CASSLSRDRGEQYF.

The genes are TRBV14 and TRBJ2-3; weak D call: TRBD2 (5 bases). This CDR3 spans 16 amino acids. CDR1 SGHDN and CDR2 FVKESK come from the germline V gene. V was pared by 4 bases and J by 6 bases, with 20 bases between. CDR3 in amino acids: CASSPLSGTPWDTQYF. The CDR3 DNA sequence: TGTGCCAGCAGCCCCCTAAGCGGAACCCCCTGGGATACGCAGTATTTT.

The J gene is TRBJ2-7, the V gene TRBV25-1, with D perhaps matching TRBD2 (6 bases). V was cut by 6 bases and J by 7 bases, with 19 bases left in between. Germline values: CDR1 MGHDK, CDR2 SYGVNS. The CDR3 totals 14 residues. Written as DNA, the CDR3 is TGTGCCAGCAGCTTCGATCCCTCGGCGGGGGAGCAGTACTTC. It yields the protein CASSFDPSAGEQYF.

The chain has TRBV29-1 and TRBJ1-2; TRBD1 matches 10 bases. CDR3 length: 13 residues. The junction had 8 bases not matched to a gene; V was cut back by 6 bases and J by 7 bases. Germline V gives CDR1 SQVTM, CDR2 ANQGSEA. This chain's CDR3 is CSVARDRGLGYTF. CDR3 sequence (DNA): TGCAGCGTCGCACGGGACAGGGGTCTTGGCTACACCTTC.

This clone was seen just once. The J gene is TRBJ2-6, the V gene TRBV19; tentative D call: TRBD1 (5 bases). Between the trimmed V and J ends, which lost 10 bases and 0 bases, there was a span of 13 bases. CDR1 is LNHDA, CDR2 SQIVND, per germline (reference sequence). This CDR3 spans 15 amino acids. For the CDR3, the DNA is TGTGCCACAAGGCAGGGTTCCTCTGGGGCCAACGTCCTGACTTTC. Its translation is CATRQGSSGANVLTF.

This clone was detected a few times. V gene TRBV5-6 combines with J gene TRBJ1-1; D might be TRBD1 (6 bases). The V end lost 5 bases, the J end lost 11 bases, and 22 bases lay between the germline ends. Germline loops: CDR1 SGHDT, CDR2 YYEEEE. The CDR3 sequence is 14 residues long. The CDR3 nucleotides read TGTGCCAGCAGGATGGGGGGGACAACCACTGGGGCTTTCTTT. As protein: CASRMGGTTTGAFF.

V is TRBV30 and J is TRBJ1-2; D gene uncertain. Trimming removed 0 bases at V and 5 bases at J, with 16 bases between. Germline V gives CDR1 GTSNPN, CDR2 SVGIG (reference sequence). CDR3 length: 15 amino acids. The CDR3 DNA is TGTGCCTGGAGTGTCCCCGGGGAGATGTGGTATGGCTACACCTTC. This codes for CAWSVPGEMWYGYTF.

This clone appeared a single time. The chain employs TRBV5-5 and TRBJ2-7, with 9 bases fitting TRBD2. The CDR3 totals 14 residues. The J segment lost 4 bases and the V segment lost 2 bases, leaving 4 bases of the junction unmatched. Looked up from germline, CDR1 is SGHKS and CDR2 is YYEKEE (reference sequence). The CDR3 here is CASSFGLASYEQYF. The DNA of the CDR3 is TGTGCCAGCAGCTTTGGACTAGCGAGTTACGAGCAGTACTTC.

This clone has a single count. The chain has TRBV18 and TRBJ2-1; 7 bases are a match to TRBD1. Germline V gives CDR1 KGHSH, CDR2 LQKENI. The V segment lost 2 bases and the J segment 5 bases; nucleotides outside the gene matches: 3. The CDR3 has 14 residues. DNA of the CDR3: TGTGCCAGCTCACCAGACAGGGTCGACAATGAGCAGTTCTTC. Its protein product is CASSPDRVDNEQFF.

The chain couples TRBV4-1 to TRBJ2-1; tentative D call: TRBD1 (5 bases). Between the trimmed V and J ends, which lost 8 bases and 4 bases, there was a span of 15 bases. The CDR3 is 14 amino acids. Germline V lookup: CDR1 MGHRA, CDR2 YSYEKL. The CDR3 coding sequence is TGCGCCAGCTCAAAAGATAGGACATACAATGAGCAGTTCTTC. Encoded protein: CASSKDRTYNEQFF.

CDR3 in DNA: TGTGCCAGCAGTCCTCTCCCCCGGGACACGACAAGCTCCTACGAGCAGTACTTC. Protein: CASSPLPRDTTSSYEQYF. This chain uses TRBV6-4 with TRBJ2-7; maybe TRBD1 (6 bases). Trimming pared 5 bases from V and 0 bases from J, leaving 23 bases between. Germline V lookup: CDR1 MRHNA, CDR2 SNTAGT. The CDR3 consists of 18 residues.

The V gene is TRBV6-2 or TRBV6-3, the J gene TRBJ2-6; perhaps TRBD2 as D (5 bases). Trimming took off 4 bases at V and 4 bases at J, with 23 bases between the two ends. Germline V CDR1 and CDR2: MNHEY, SVGEGT. There are 19 residues in the CDR3. The CDR3 loop reads CASSLPGVNRGKGANVLTF. CDR3 nucleotide sequence: TGTGCCAGCAGTTTGCCCGGGGTTAATAGAGGAAAAGGGGCCAACGTCCTGACTTTC.

V and J are TRBV19 and TRBJ2-3, with D possibly TRBD1 on 6 matching bases. The germline CDR1 and CDR2 sequences are LNHDA and SQIVND (reference sequence). The CDR3 runs to 13 residues. Deletions cut 5 bases from V and 5 bases from J, with 11 bases between. The CDR3: CASSAEGGDTQYF. In nucleotides, the CDR3 is TGTGCCAGTAGTGCCGAAGGGGGAGATACGCAGTATTTT.

This chain joins TRBV3-1 (or the pseudogene TRBV3-2) and TRBJ2-1; 7 bases line up with TRBD2. CDR3 length equals 14 residues. Looked up from germline, CDR1 is LGHDT and CDR2 is YNNKEL (reference sequence). V lost 4 bases to trimming and J lost 4 bases; unmatched junction nucleotides: 4. CDR3 DNA sequence: TGTGCCAGCAGCCCTAGCGGCAGGTACAATGAGCAGTTCTTC. Residues: CASSPSGRYNEQFF.

The chain employs TRBV19 and TRBJ2-7, with D possibly matching TRBD2 (5 bases). V gave up 3 bases and J gave up 0 bases, with 12 bases separating them. Germline-derived CDR1 and CDR2 are LNHDA and SQIVND (reference sequence). The CDR3 covers 15 residues. The CDR3 nucleotides are TGTGCCAGTAGTATCGGGATTTACGGCTCCTACGAGCAGTACTTC. Its translation is CASSIGIYGSYEQYF. The complete variable domain, with remaining parts taken from reference TRBV19 and TRBJ2-7, reads DGGITQSPKYLFRKEGQNVTLSCEQNLNHDAMYWYRQDPGQGLRLIYYSQIVNDFQKGDIAEGYSVSREKKESFPLTVTSAQKNPTAFYLCASSIGIYGSYEQYFGPGTRLTVT.

V gene TRBV4-3 combines with J gene TRBJ1-6; D call uncertain. This CDR3 spans 16 amino acids. V was shortened by 1 base and J by 7 bases, with 14 bases between the two germline ends. From germline, CDR1 is LGHNA and CDR2 YSLEER. The CDR3 DNA reads TGCGCCAGCAGCCAAGGCTTTCGGCAGACAAATTCACCCCTCCACTTT. This translates into CASSQGFRQTNSPLHF.

V usage is TRBV5-1 and J usage is TRBJ1-2; D perhaps matches TRBD1 (6 bases). The V gene lost 5 bases and the J gene lost 1 base, with 15 bases spanning the gap. The CDR3 loop spans 15 amino acids. The germline V gene has CDR1 SGHRS and CDR2 YFSETQ. This chain's CDR3 is CASSSQGNVNYGYTF. In nucleotides, the CDR3 is TGCGCCAGCAGTTCTCAGGGGAATGTTAACTATGGCTACACCTTC.

In nucleotides, the CDR3 is TGTGCCAGCAGCTTAGCCGGAGGCTGGAACACCGGGGAGCTGTTTTTT. Its protein is CASSLAGGWNTGELFF. The genes are TRBV7-8 and TRBJ2-2; D possibly corresponds to TRBD2 (5 bases). The CDR3 covers 16 residues. The V and J ends lost 0 bases and 1 base respectively, with 9 bases between them. Germline V lookup: CDR1 SGHVS, CDR2 FQNEAQ.

The J gene is TRBJ2-7, the V gene TRBV6-5, with 7 bases matching TRBD2. The CDR3 spans 14 residues. CDR1 is MNHEY, CDR2 SVGAGI, per germline. The trim removed 4 bases at V and 6 bases at J, leaving 9 bases unmatched. The CDR3 nucleotides read TGTGCCAGCAGTTCGACTAGCACGTCCGTCGAGCAGTACTTC. Amino acids: CASSSTSTSVEQYF.

The rearrangement links TRBV3-1 (or the pseudogene TRBV3-2) to TRBJ2-5, with 7 bases fitting TRBD2. V lost 1 base, J lost 5 bases, and 10 bases stayed unmatched. CDR3 size: 16 residues. Germline CDR1 LGHDT, CDR2 YNNKEL (reference sequence). This chain's CDR3 is CASSQGGAGRAETQYF. The CDR3 nucleotides read TGTGCCAGCAGCCAAGGCGGAGCGGGGAGGGCCGAGACCCAGTACTTC.

This clone was detected a few times. This sequence joins TRBV7-9 and TRBJ1-2, with 7 bases matching TRBD1. The CDR3 spans 17 residues. The V and J ends lost 1 base and 4 bases, in that order; junction bases with no gene match: 12. Germline V lookup: CDR1 SEHNR, CDR2 FQNEAQ (reference sequence). CDR3 sequence (DNA): TGTGCCAGCAGCTTAGGGCCGGACAGGTTCTTCGGCTATGGCTACACCTTC. This codes for CASSLGPDRFFGYGYTF.

The chain combines TRBV3-1 (or the pseudogene TRBV3-2) with TRBJ2-6; D not certain. Trimming removed 1 base at V and 0 bases at J, with 7 bases between. Germline CDR1 is LGHDT and CDR2 is YNNKEL (reference sequence). CDR3 length: 16 amino acids. CDR3: CASSQGFYSGANVLTF. The CDR3 DNA follows: TGTGCCAGCAGCCAAGGGTTCTACTCTGGGGCCAACGTCCTGACTTTC.

This sequence joins TRBV3-1 (or the pseudogene TRBV3-2) and TRBJ2-1; 7 nucleotides line up with TRBD2. Germline CDR1 is LGHDT and CDR2 is YNNKEL (reference sequence). The CDR3 runs to 15 residues. V gave up 4 bases and J gave up 7 bases; unmatched junction bases: 10. This CDR3 reads CASSRPGTTRNEQFF. For the CDR3, the DNA is TGTGCCAGCAGCCGCCCCGGGACTACTAGAAATGAGCAGTTCTTC.

The chain combines TRBV9 with TRBJ2-2; 11 bases match TRBD2. The CDR3 has 16 residues. V gave up 3 bases and J gave up 5 bases; unmatched junction bases: 6. Germline CDR1 is SGDLS and CDR2 is YYNGEE. CDR3 in amino acids: CASSGAGTSGTGELFF. As DNA, the CDR3 is TGTGCCAGCAGCGGAGCCGGGACTAGCGGAACCGGGGAGCTGTTTTTT.